Listed below are T cell receptor beta chains from one sample, sequenced in a study of early T cells in non-severe SARS-CoV-2 infection. MiXCR was run by TCRdb on the 5' RACE reads, yielding one entry per CDR3 protein. The data contain tens of thousands of distinct CDR3 sequences, roughly 13% of them seen just once; the ten biggest clones take up about 9.3%. The material was whole blood, obtained at baseline. The source is an adult who was a healthcare worker with PCR-confirmed SARS-CoV-2 infection or an uninfected control (not recorded which). The CDR3 runs from the conserved cysteine through the conserved F or W. The order of the fields is D gene, V gene, J gene, clone size, CDR3 protein, CDR3 DNA. A D gene is named only where the DNA matches it firmly. Not all rows give a size; the values are once, few, many and, for expanded clones, a class.

D gene: TRBD1
V gene: TRBV18
J gene: TRBJ1-1
clone size: many
CDR3 protein: CASSTTGVRKNTEAFF
CDR3 DNA: TGTGCCAGCTCCACCACAGGGGTGAGGAAGAACACTGAAGCTTTCTTT

D gene: -
V gene: TRBV29-1
J gene: TRBJ2-7
clone size: once
CDR3 protein: CSHRMGGLPYEQYF
CDR3 DNA: TGCAGCCATCGAATGGGGGGTCTCCCCTACGAGCAGTACTTC

D gene: -
V gene: TRBV3-1
J gene: TRBJ1-1
clone size: many
CDR3 protein: CASSQWGQNTEAFF
CDR3 DNA: TGTGCCAGCAGCCAATGGGGCCAGAACACTGAAGCTTTCTTT

D gene: -
V gene: TRBV28
J gene: TRBJ1-4
clone size: -
CDR3 protein: CASKVNNEKLFF
CDR3 DNA: TGTGCCAGCAAAGTGAATAATGAAAAACTGTTTTTT

D gene: -
V gene: TRBV28
J gene: TRBJ1-5
clone size: once
CDR3 protein: CASSRRESYQPQHF
CDR3 DNA: TGTGCCAGCAGCCGGAGGGAGTCCTATCAGCCCCAGCATTTT

D gene: -
V gene: TRBV20-1
J gene: TRBJ1-2
clone size: -
CDR3 protein: CSASPSYGYTF
CDR3 DNA: TGCAGTGCTAGCCCCAGCTATGGCTACACCTTC

D gene: -
V gene: TRBV6-2/TRBV6-3
J gene: TRBJ2-7
clone size: -
CDR3 protein: CASTPDGRSYEQYF
CDR3 DNA: TGTGCCAGCACCCCTGATGGCCGGTCCTACGAGCAGTACTTC

D gene: TRBD1
V gene: TRBV18
J gene: TRBJ1-4
clone size: -
CDR3 protein: CASSPTGVVGEKLFF
CDR3 DNA: TGTGCCAGCTCACCGACAGGGGTAGTAGGTGAAAAACTGTTTTTT

D gene: -
V gene: TRBV2
J gene: TRBJ2-7
clone size: -
CDR3 protein: CASKWDPSSYEQYF
CDR3 DNA: TGTGCCAGCAAATGGGACCCGAGCTCCTACGAGCAGTACTTC

D gene: -
V gene: TRBV19
J gene: TRBJ2-5
clone size: many
CDR3 protein: CASSIEATRGLGETQYF
CDR3 DNA: TGTGCCAGTAGTATAGAGGCCACTCGAGGTCTTGGAGAGACCCAGTACTTC

D gene: -
V gene: TRBV2
J gene: TRBJ2-1
clone size: many
CDR3 protein: CASRALNEQFF
CDR3 DNA: TGTGCCAGCAGAGCTTTGAACGAGCAGTTCTTC

D gene: TRBD2
V gene: TRBV20-1
J gene: TRBJ2-7
clone size: -
CDR3 protein: CSAHPGLAGGYEQYF
CDR3 DNA: TGCAGTGCCCACCCGGGACTAGCGGGGGGCTACGAGCAGTACTTC

D gene: -
V gene: TRBV11-3
J gene: TRBJ2-2
clone size: many
CDR3 protein: CASSLYGNTGELFF
CDR3 DNA: TGTGCCAGCAGCTTATACGGGAACACCGGGGAGCTGTTTTTT

D gene: TRBD2
V gene: TRBV5-4
J gene: TRBJ2-3
clone size: few
CDR3 protein: CASSSGLAGAFSTDTQYF
CDR3 DNA: TGTGCCAGCAGCTCGGGACTAGCGGGAGCCTTTAGCACAGATACGCAGTATTTT

D gene: -
V gene: TRBV4-2
J gene: TRBJ2-1
clone size: -
CDR3 protein: CASSQEPLDSYNEQFF
CDR3 DNA: TGTGCCAGCAGCCAAGAACCACTCGACTCCTACAATGAGCAGTTCTTC

D gene: TRBD1
V gene: TRBV2
J gene: TRBJ1-1
clone size: few
CDR3 protein: CASRGQFVMNTEAFF
CDR3 DNA: TGTGCCAGCAGGGGACAGTTCGTTATGAACACTGAAGCTTTCTTT